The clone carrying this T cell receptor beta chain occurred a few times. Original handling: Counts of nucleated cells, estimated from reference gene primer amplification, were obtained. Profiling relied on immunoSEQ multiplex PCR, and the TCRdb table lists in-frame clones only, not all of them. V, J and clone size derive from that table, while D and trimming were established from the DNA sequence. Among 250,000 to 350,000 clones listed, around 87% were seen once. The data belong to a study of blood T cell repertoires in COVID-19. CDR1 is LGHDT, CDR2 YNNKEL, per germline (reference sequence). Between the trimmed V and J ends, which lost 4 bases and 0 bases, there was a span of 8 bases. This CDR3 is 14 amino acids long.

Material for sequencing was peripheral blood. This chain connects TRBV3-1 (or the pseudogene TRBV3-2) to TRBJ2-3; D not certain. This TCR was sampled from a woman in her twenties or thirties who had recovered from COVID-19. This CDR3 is CASSPLRSTDTQYF. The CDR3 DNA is TGTGCCAGCAGCCCTCTGAGGAGCACAGATACGCAGTATTTT.